This T cell receptor beta chain emerged from a study of CD8 T cells in Susac syndrome. Germline values: CDR1 LGHDT, CDR2 YNNKEL (reference sequence). The length of the CDR3 is 16 residues. Trimming cost V 1 base and J 6 bases, with 16 bases left between them. A quantity of about 0.5 to 1 ug RNA underwent reverse transcription using random hexamers. TCRdb called the immunoSEQ multiplex PCR reads again in MiXCR, with one record for every CDR3 protein. The sample has 120,000 to 150,000 distinct CDR3 sequences, approximately 93% seen once. The clonotype comes from a human donor in good health. The J gene is TRBJ2-1, the V gene TRBV3-1, with a possible D match to TRBD2 (6 bases). Source material: CD4+ T cells from PBMCs. The CDR3 is CASSQVRGGVINEQFF. CDR3 bases: TGTGCCAGCAGCCAAGTACGGGGAGGTGTCATCAATGAGCAGTTCTTC.